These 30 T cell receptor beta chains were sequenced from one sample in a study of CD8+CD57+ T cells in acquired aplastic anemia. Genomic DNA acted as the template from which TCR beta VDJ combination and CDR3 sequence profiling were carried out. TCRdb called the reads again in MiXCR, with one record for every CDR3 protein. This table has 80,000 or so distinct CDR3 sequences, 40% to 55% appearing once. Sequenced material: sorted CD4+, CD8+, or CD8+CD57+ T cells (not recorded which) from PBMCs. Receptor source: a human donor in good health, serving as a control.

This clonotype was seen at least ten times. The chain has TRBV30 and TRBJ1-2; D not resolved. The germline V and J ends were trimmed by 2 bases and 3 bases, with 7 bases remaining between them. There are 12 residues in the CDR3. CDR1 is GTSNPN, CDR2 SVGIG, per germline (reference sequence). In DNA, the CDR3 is TGTGCCTGGAGTATCGGGGACTATGGCTACACCTTC. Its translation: CAWSIGDYGYTF.

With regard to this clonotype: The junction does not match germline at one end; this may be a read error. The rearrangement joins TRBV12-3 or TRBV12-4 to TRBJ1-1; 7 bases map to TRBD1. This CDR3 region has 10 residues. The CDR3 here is CTSRGGPAFF. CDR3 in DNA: TGTACCAGCAGAGGGGGCCCAGCTTTCTTT.

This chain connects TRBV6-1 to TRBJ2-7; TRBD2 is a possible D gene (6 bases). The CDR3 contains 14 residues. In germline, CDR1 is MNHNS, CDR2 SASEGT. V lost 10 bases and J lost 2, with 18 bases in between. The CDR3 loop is CATPLKEGAYEQYF. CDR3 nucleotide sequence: TGTGCCACTCCCTTGAAGGAGGGAGCCTACGAGCAGTACTTC.

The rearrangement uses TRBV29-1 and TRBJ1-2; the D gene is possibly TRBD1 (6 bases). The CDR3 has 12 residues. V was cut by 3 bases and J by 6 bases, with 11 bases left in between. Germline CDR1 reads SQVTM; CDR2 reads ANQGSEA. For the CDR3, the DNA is TGCAGCGTTGACTCAGGGGATGATGGCTACACCTTC. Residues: CSVDSGDDGYTF.

In DNA form, the CDR3 reads TGTGCCAGCAGTTATCAGGGATACCAAGAGACCCAGTACTTC. Protein: CASSYQGYQETQYF. The chain has TRBV25-1 and TRBJ2-5; a weak D match, TRBD1 (5 bases). The V gene lost 5 bases and the J gene lost 0 bases, with 10 bases spanning the gap. Germline CDR1 reads MGHDK; CDR2 reads SYGVNS. The CDR3 spans 14 residues.

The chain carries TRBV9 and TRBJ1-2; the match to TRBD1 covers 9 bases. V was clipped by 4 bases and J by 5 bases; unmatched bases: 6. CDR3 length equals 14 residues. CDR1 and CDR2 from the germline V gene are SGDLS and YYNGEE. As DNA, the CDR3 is TGTGCCAGCAGCCCCCGGACAGGGGATTATGGCTACACCTTC. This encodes CASSPRTGDYGYTF.

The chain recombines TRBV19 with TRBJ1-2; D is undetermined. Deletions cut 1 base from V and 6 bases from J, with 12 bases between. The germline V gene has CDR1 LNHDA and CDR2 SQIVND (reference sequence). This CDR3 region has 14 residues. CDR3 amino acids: CASSIGWDLNGYTF. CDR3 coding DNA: TGTGCCAGTAGTATAGGATGGGATCTGAATGGCTACACCTTC.

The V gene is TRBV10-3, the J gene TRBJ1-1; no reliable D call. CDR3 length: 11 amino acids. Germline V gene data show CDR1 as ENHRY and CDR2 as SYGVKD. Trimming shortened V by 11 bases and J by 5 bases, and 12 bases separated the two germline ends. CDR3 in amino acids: CAASLGTEAFF. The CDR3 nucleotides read TGTGCCGCCAGTCTGGGGACTGAAGCTTTCTTT.

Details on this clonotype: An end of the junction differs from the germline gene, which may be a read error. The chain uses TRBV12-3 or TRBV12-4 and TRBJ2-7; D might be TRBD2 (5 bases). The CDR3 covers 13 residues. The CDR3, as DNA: TGTGCCAGCAGCTTAGCGAGTGGGGACGAGCAGTACTTC. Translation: CASSLASGDEQYF.

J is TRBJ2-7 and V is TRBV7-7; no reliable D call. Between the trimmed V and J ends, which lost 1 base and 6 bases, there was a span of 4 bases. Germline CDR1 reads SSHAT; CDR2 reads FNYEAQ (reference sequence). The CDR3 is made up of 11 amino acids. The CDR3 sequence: CASSLVVEQYF. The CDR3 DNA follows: TGTGCCAGCAGCTTAGTCGTCGAGCAGTACTTC.

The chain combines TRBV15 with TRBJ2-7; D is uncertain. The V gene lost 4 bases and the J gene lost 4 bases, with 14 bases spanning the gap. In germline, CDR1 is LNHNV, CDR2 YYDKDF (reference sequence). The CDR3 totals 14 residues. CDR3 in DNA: TGTGCCACCAGCATGAGGCGGTCCAGTTACGAGCAGTACTTC. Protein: CATSMRRSSYEQYF.

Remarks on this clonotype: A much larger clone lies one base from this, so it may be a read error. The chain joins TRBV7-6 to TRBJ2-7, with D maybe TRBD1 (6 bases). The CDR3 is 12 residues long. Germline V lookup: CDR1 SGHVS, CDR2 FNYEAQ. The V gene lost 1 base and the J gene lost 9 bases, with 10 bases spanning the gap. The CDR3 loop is CASSLVGAGQYF. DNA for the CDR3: TGTGCCAGCAGCTTAGTGGGGGCCGGGCAGTACTTC.

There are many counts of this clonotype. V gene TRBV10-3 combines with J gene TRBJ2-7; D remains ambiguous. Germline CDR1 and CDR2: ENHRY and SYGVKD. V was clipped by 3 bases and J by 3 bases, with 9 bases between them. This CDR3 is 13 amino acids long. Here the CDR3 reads CAISDGPIYEQYF. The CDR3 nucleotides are TGTGCCATCAGTGATGGGCCGATCTACGAGCAGTACTTC.

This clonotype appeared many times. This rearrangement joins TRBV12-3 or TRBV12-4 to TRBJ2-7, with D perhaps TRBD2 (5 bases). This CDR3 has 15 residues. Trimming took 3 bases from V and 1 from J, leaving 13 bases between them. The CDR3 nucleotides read TGTGCCAGCAGTTTGGCGTCCGAGGGTTCCTACGAGCAGTACTTC. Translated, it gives CASSLASEGSYEQYF.

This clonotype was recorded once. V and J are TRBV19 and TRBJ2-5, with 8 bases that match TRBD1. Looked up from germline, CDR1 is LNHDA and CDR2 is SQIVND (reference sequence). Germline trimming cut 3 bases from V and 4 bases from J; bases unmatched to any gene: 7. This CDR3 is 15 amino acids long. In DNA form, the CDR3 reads TGTGCCAGTAGTATCAACCGGGACAGGCTAGAGACCCAGTACTTC. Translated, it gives CASSINRDRLETQYF.

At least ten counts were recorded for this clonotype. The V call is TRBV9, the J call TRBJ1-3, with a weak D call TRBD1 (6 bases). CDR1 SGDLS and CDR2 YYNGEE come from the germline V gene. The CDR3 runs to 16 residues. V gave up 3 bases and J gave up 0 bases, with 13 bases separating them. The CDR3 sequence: CASSGHRDHSGNTIYF. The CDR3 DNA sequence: TGTGCCAGCAGCGGACACAGGGACCACTCTGGAAACACCATATATTTT.

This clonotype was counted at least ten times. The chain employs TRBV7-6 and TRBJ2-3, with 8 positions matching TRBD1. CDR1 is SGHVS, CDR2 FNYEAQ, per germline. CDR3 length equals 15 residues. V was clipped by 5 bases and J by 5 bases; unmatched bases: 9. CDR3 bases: TGTGCCAGCAGCCCGGGTCCCAGGGGGCAAGATACGCAGTATTTT. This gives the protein CASSPGPRGQDTQYF.

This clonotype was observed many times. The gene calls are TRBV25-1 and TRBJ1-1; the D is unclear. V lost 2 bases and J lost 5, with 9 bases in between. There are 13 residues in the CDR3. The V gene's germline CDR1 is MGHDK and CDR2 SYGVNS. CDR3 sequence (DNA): TGTGCCAGCAGTGAACCTTACGGGACTGAAGCTTTCTTT. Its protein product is CASSEPYGTEAFF.

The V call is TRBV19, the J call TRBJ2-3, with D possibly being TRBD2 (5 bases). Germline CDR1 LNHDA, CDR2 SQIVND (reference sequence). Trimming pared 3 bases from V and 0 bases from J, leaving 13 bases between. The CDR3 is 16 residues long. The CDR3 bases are TGTGCCAGTAGTATCGTGAGGGCGGCTAGCACAGATACGCAGTATTTT. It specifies CASSIVRAASTDTQYF. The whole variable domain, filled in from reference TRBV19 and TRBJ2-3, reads DGGITQSPKYLFRKEGQNVTLSCEQNLNHDAMYWYRQDPGQGLRLIYYSQIVNDFQKGDIAEGYSVSREKKESFPLTVTSAQKNPTAFYLCASSIVRAASTDTQYFGPGTRLTVL.

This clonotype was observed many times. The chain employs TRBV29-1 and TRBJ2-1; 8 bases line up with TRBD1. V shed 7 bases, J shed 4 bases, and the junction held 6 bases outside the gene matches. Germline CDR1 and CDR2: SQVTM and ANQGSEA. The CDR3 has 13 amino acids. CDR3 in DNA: TGCAGCGCCAGGGGACAGGATTACAATGAGCAGTTCTTC. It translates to CSARGQDYNEQFF.

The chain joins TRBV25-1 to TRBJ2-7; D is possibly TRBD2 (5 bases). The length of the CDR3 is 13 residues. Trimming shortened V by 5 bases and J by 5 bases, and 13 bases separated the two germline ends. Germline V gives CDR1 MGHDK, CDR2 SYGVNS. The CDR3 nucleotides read TGTGCCAGCAGTTTCGGGGTTTTCAACGAGCAGTACTTC. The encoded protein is CASSFGVFNEQYF.

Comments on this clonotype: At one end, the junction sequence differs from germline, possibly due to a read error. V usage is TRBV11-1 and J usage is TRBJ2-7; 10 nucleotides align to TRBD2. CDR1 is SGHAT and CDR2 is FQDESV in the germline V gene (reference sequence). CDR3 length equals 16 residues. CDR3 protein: CATSGGTGGTSVEQYF. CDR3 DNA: TGTGCCACCAGCGGAGGAACAGGGGGGACTAGCGTCGAGCAGTACTTC.

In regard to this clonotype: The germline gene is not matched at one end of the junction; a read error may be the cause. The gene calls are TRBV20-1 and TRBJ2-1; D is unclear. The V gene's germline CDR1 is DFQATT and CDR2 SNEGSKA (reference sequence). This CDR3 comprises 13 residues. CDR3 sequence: CSAGDPSCNEQLF. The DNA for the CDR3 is TGCAGTGCCGGAGACCCCTCCTGCAATGAGCAGCTCTTC.

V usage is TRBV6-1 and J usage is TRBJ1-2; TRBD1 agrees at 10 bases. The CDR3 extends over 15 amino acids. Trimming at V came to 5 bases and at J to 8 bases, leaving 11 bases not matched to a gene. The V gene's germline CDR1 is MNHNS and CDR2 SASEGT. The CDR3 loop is CASSRAGTGVSGYTF. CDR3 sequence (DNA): TGTGCCAGCAGTCGAGCCGGGACAGGGGTATCAGGCTACACCTTC.

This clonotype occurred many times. The CDR3 spells CASSQGQGVDSPLHF. CDR3 bases: TGCGCCAGCAGCCAGGGACAGGGGGTAGACTCACCCCTCCACTTT. The chain is built from TRBV4-1 and TRBJ1-6, with TRBD1 identical over 11 bases. V was clipped by 3 bases and J by 10 bases; unmatched bases: 5. The CDR3 covers 15 residues. From germline, CDR1 is MGHRA and CDR2 YSYEKL.

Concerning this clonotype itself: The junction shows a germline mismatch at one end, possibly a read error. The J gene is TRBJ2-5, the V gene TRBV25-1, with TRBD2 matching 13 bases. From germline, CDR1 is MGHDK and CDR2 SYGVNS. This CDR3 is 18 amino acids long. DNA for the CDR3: TGTGCCACCAGTGATTCCGGGACTAGCGGGGACATCACAGAGACCCAGTACTTC. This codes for CATSDSGTSGDITETQYF. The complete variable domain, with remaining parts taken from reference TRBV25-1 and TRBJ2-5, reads EADIYQTPRYLVIGTGKKITLECSQTMGHDKMYWYQQDPGMELHLIHYSYGVNSTEKGDLSSESTVSRIRTEHFPLTLESARPSHTSQYLCATSDSGTSGDITETQYFGPGTRLLVL.

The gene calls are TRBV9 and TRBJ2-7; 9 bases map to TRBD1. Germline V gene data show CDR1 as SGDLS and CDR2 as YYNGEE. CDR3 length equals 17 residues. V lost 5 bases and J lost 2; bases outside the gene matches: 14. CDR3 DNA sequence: TGTGCCAGCAGTCTCGGTGACGGGACAGGGAGACCCTACGAGCAGTACTTC. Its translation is CASSLGDGTGRPYEQYF.

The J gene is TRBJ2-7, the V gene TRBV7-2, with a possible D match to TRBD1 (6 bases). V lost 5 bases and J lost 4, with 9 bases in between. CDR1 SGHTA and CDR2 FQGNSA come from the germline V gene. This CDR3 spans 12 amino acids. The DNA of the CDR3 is TGTGCCAGCAGCGTACAGGGTTACGAGCAGTACTTC. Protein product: CASSVQGYEQYF.

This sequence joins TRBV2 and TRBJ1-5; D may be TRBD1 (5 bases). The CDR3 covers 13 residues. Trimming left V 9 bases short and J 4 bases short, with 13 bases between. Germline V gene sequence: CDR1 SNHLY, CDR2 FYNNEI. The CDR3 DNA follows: TGTGCCAGTACTCAGGGATTGAATCAGCCCCAGCATTTT. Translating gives CASTQGLNQPQHF.

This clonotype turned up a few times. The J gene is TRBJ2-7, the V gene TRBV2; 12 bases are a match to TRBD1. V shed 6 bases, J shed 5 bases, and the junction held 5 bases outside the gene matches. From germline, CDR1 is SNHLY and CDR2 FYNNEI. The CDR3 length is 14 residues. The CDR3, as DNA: TGTGCCAGCAGGGGGACAGGGGGCCAGCACGAGCAGTACTTC. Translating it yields CASRGTGGQHEQYF.